This TCR beta chain originates from a study of Ad26.COV2.S vaccination and SARS-CoV-2 variants. Across the whole study: Into the muscle, Ad26.COV2.S was dosed once or twice, 56 days apart. Study outcomes and limitations: The authors reported substantial breadth in spike-specific CD8+ and CD4+ T cell responses after vaccination. Comparable non-spike TCR breadth was observed in vaccine and placebo recipients. The TCR breadth and depth analyses may have understated or missed part of the total T cell responses.

Germline V gene sequence: CDR1 SGHRS, CDR2 YFSETQ. V was pared by 6 bases and J by 0 bases, with 6 bases of the junction left unmatched. This CDR3 spans 15 amino acids. Treatment specified: roughly 20 received Ad26.COV2.S at low or high dose, single or two shots; 5 received placebo; per-sample allocation not given. Sampling occurred on day 63 after the first vaccine or placebo injection. As regards this clone: The antigen is undetermined.

Assay used: immunoSEQ multiplex PCR; TCRdb lists only in-frame clones, some missing. This repertoire shows 350,000 to 400,000 clones, around 85% found once; its top ten account for more than 3%. This chain uses TRBV5-1 with TRBJ1-2; TRBD1 aligns across 9 bases. This TCR was sampled from a person between 18 and 65 years old who received the Ad26.COV2.S COVID-19 vaccine or a placebo. This specimen consisted of peripheral blood, obtained in a trial of Ad26.COV2.S vaccine versus placebo. CDR3 nucleotides: TGCGCCAGCAACGAGCGGACAGGGGCTAACTATGGCTACACCTTC. This codes for CASNERTGANYGYTF.